The 12 T cell receptor beta chains given below trace back to one sample, sequenced in a study of T-cell reconstitution after alpha-beta-depleted transplantation in children. Preparation of the TCRbeta library involved a method that used unique molecular identifiers. Each CDR3 protein gets one entry after TCRdb re-called the PCR reads with MiXCR. Altogether around 480,000 distinct CDR3 sequences are present, about 33% being singletons, with the ten largest covering approximately 2.3%. The sample here was PBMCs from the stem cell graft donor, taken from the stem cell graft. These receptors were collected from a human donor who donated a stem cell graft to a child with aplastic anemia.

This clonotype was counted a few times. The chain combines TRBV18 with TRBJ2-3; D possibly uses TRBD1 or TRBD2 (5 bases each). Trimming removed 0 bases from V and 6 bases from J, with 22 bases in between. CDR1 is KGHSH, CDR2 LQKENI, per germline. This CDR3 is 18 amino acids long. Here the CDR3 DNA reads TGTGCCAGCTCACCACCGAAGGCAGGGAGTACCAGTACGGATACGCAGTATTTT. Translating gives CASSPPKAGSTSTDTQYF.

CDR3 DNA sequence: TGCAGCGTTGCTACCGGGACAGGGCCCTACGAGCAGTACGTC. Translating it yields CSVATGTGPYEQYV. The chain employs TRBV29-1 and TRBJ2-7; TRBD1 agrees at 9 bases. CDR3 length equals 14 residues. The V segment lost 4 bases and the J segment 2 bases; nucleotides outside the gene matches: 6. Per the germline V gene, CDR1 is SQVTM and CDR2 is ANQGSEA.

This chain joins TRBV30 and TRBJ2-7; 12 nucleotides match TRBD2. Trimming at V came to 3 bases and at J to 1 base, leaving 4 bases not matched to a gene. Looked up from germline, CDR1 is GTSNPN and CDR2 is SVGIG (reference sequence). This CDR3 comprises 15 residues. The CDR3 protein is CAWRGTSGRSYEQYF. In nucleotides, the CDR3 is TGTGCCTGGAGGGGGACTAGCGGGCGTTCCTACGAGCAGTACTTC.

The chain joins TRBV18 to TRBJ2-1; no firm D call. Germline lookup yields CDR1 KGHSH and CDR2 LQKENI. The CDR3 consists of 15 residues. Trimming shortened V by 0 bases and J by 5 bases, and 11 bases separated the two germline ends. The DNA for the CDR3 is TGTGCCAGCTCACCACCGGAGTTGAGGAACAATGAGCAGTTCTTC. The encoded protein is CASSPPELRNNEQFF.

The V call is TRBV29-1, the J call TRBJ2-2, with 13 positions matching TRBD2. The CDR3 runs 15 residues. The V gene's germline CDR1 is SQVTM and CDR2 ANQGSEA. V lost 6 bases, J lost 7 bases, and 8 bases stayed unmatched. The CDR3 nucleotides are TGCAGCGTATCCCTTCGACTAGCGGGAGGCGGGGAGCTGTTTTTT. This sequence encodes CSVSLRLAGGGELFF.

The chain links TRBV18 to TRBJ1-1; 9 nucleotides match TRBD1. Trimming took 0 bases from V and 9 from J; bases not matched to a gene: 5. Germline loops: CDR1 KGHSH, CDR2 LQKENI. This CDR3 contains 14 residues. The CDR3 DNA reads TGTGCCAGCTCACCACCCAGTAACAGGGGGCAAGCTTTCTTT. This encodes CASSPPSNRGQAFF.

This clonotype was recorded at least ten times. The genes are TRBV12-3 or TRBV12-4 and TRBJ1-2; D remains ambiguous. Trimming shortened V by 4 bases and J by 0 bases, and 9 bases separated the two germline ends. The CDR3 runs to 14 residues. The CDR3 is CASSSRHTNYGYTF. Here the CDR3 DNA reads TGTGCCAGCAGTTCTCGACACACTAACTATGGCTACACCTTC.

The count of this clonotype is one. The V and J genes are TRBV20-1 and TRBJ2-5; 8 positions agree with TRBD2. The CDR3 runs 14 residues. Germline V CDR1 and CDR2: DFQATT, SNEGSKA (reference sequence). J lost 2 bases, V lost 3 bases, and 5 bases had no gene match. CDR3 amino acids: CSARPGGAQETQYF. The DNA of the CDR3 is TGCAGTGCTAGGCCCGGGGGGGCGCAAGAGACCCAGTACTTC.

This clonotype was detected a few times. J is TRBJ1-4 and V is TRBV9, with 8 bases matching TRBD1. CDR3 length: 15 residues. CDR1 is SGDLS, CDR2 YYNGEE, per germline. V lost 5 bases to trimming and J lost 7 bases; unmatched junction nucleotides: 10. The chain's CDR3 is CASSAGGVRSEKLFF. The DNA of the CDR3 is TGTGCCAGCAGTGCAGGGGGCGTTAGGAGTGAAAAACTGTTTTTT. The full variable domain, its missing parts supplied by reference TRBV9 and TRBJ1-4, is DSGVTQTPKHLITATGQRVTLRCSPRSGDLSVYWYQQSLDQGLQFLIQYYNGEERAKGNILERFSAQQFPDLHSELNLSSLELGDSALYFCASSAGGVRSEKLFFGSGTQLSVL.

The chain uses TRBV25-1 and TRBJ1-3, with a weak D call TRBD1 (6 bases). Germline lookup yields CDR1 MGHDK and CDR2 SYGVNS. Trimming took off 6 bases at V and 3 bases at J, with 15 bases between the two ends. This CDR3 has 15 amino acids. CDR3 nucleotides: TGTGCCAGCAGCCTCCCCGGGGGCTTTGGAAACACCATATATTTT. Translating it yields CASSLPGGFGNTIYF. Full variable domain (missing parts from reference TRBV25-1 and TRBJ1-3): EADIYQTPRYLVIGTGKKITLECSQTMGHDKMYWYQQDPGMELHLIHYSYGVNSTEKGDLSSESTVSRIRTEHFPLTLESARPSHTSQYLCASSLPGGFGNTIYFGEGSWLTVV.

The genes are TRBV2 and TRBJ2-7; D tentatively reads TRBD1 or TRBD2 (6 bases each). The CDR3 is 14 residues long. Germline-derived CDR1 and CDR2 are SNHLY and FYNNEI. Trimming left V 3 bases short and J 3 bases short, with 12 bases between. The CDR3 loop is CASSEEGGVYEQYF. In DNA, the CDR3 is TGTGCCAGCAGTGAGGAGGGGGGAGTCTACGAGCAGTACTTC.

The V and J genes are TRBV20-1 and TRBJ2-1; 7 bases align to TRBD2. The J segment lost 0 bases and the V segment lost 0 bases, leaving 8 bases of the junction unmatched. CDR1 is DFQATT and CDR2 is SNEGSKA in the germline V gene (reference sequence). The length of the CDR3 is 17 residues. CDR3 residues: CSARDTSGTFSYNEQFF. CDR3 DNA sequence: TGCAGTGCTAGAGATACAAGCGGGACCTTCTCCTACAATGAGCAGTTCTTC.